Detailed here is one T cell receptor beta chain. Its antigen is unidentified. Germline CDR1 is MDHEN and CDR2 is SYDVKM. The CDR3 has 11 amino acids. J lost 8 bases, V lost 7 bases, and 3 bases had no gene match. Time point denoted: week 5, during vaccination. Vaccination comprised doses that each held 300 ug of mutant IDH1 20-mer peptide, plus topical imiquimod. These data originate in a study of a mutant IDH1 vaccine in newly diagnosed glioma. Study details: Across weeks 1, 3, 5, 7, 11, 15, 19 and 23, patients received a vaccination each time, eight in all. Initiation of the vaccine course occurred 4-6 weeks after radiotherapy alone, or alongside temozolomide cycles. It was radiotherapy, temozolomide, or both that patients received previously, with most receiving both. The study's findings and limits: The occurrence of vaccine-induced immune responses was seen in over 85% of patients.

The repertoire was sequenced with immunoSEQ multiplex PCR; TCRdb's copy has only in-frame clones and lacks some. The table shows 12,000 or so clones, with roughly 91% occurring only once. The sequences come from PBMCs, collected from a glioma patient whose treatment included an IDH1 peptide vaccine. The receptor's source is a woman aged 35 to 49 with glioma. Some clones in this sample may be carry-over from other donors' samples. The chain links TRBV28 to TRBJ1-2; 8 positions agree with TRBD1. The chain's CDR3 is CASTYRGGYTF. CDR3 DNA: TGTGCCAGCACCTACAGGGGGGGCTACACCTTC.